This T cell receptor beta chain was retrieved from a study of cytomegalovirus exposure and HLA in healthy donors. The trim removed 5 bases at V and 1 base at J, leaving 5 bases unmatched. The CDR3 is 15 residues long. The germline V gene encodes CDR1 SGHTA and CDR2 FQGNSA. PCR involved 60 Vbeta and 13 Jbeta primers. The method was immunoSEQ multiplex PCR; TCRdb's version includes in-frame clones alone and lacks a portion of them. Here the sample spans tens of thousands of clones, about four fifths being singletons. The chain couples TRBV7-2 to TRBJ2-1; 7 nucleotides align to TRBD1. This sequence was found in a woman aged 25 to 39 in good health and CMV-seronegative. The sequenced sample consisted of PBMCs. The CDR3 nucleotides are TGTGCCAGCAGCGTCCGACAGGGTTCCTACAATGAGCAGTTCTTC. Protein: CASSVRQGSYNEQFF. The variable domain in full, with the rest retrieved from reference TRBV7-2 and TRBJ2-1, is GAGVSQSPSNKVTEKGKDVELRCDPISGHTALYWYRQSLGQGLEFLIYFQGNSAPDKSGLPSDRFSAERTGGSVSTLTIQRTQQEDSAVYLCASSVRQGSYNEQFFGPGTRLTVL.